These 8 T cell receptor beta chains were all obtained from the same sample, sequenced in a study of OX40 agonist ivuxolimab in advanced cancers. TCRdb's copy holds only in-frame clones and misses some; the assay was immunoSEQ multiplex PCR. Of approximately 69,000 clones listed, 86% are singletons. The material was CD4+ or CD8+ T cells sorted from blood, obtained in a trial of the OX40 agonist ivuxolimab. These receptors were collected from an adult with an advanced solid tumor such as melanoma, head and neck, liver or kidney cancer.

This clone was seen more than once but under ten times. The chain recombines TRBV6-5 with TRBJ1-6; 10 bases align to TRBD1. The germline gives CDR1 MNHEY, CDR2 SVGAGI. The trim removed 7 bases at V and 10 bases at J, leaving 7 bases unmatched. This CDR3 comprises 14 residues. The CDR3 DNA reads TGTGCCAGCACCAAGGGGACAGGGGACTCACCCCTCCACTTT. Amino acid sequence: CASTKGTGDSPLHF.

This chain links TRBV7-9 with TRBJ2-1, with a tentative D call TRBD2 (5 bases). In germline, CDR1 is SEHNR, CDR2 FQNEAQ (reference sequence). The CDR3 is 16 residues long. V lost 0 bases, J lost 0 bases, and 9 bases lay in between. Here the CDR3 reads CASSLAGAHSYNEQFF. The CDR3 DNA follows: TGTGCCAGCAGCTTAGCGGGAGCCCACTCCTACAATGAGCAGTTCTTC.

The rearrangement uses TRBV18 and TRBJ2-1; 8 positions match TRBD1. CDR1 is KGHSH, CDR2 LQKENI, per germline. This CDR3 region has 14 residues. V dropped 3 bases and J dropped 7; count of bases not matched to a gene: 5. DNA of the CDR3: TGTGCCAGCTCACCCATCGACAGGGGAAATGAGCAGTTCTTC. It specifies CASSPIDRGNEQFF.

This clone was detected ten times or more. The chain employs TRBV5-5 and TRBJ2-1, with 9 bases fitting TRBD2. Germline-derived CDR1 and CDR2 are SGHKS and YYEKEE (reference sequence). V lost 3 bases to trimming and J lost 1 base; unmatched junction nucleotides: 8. The CDR3 covers 17 residues. The CDR3 DNA follows: TGTGCCAGCAGCTACCGGAGTAGCGGGAGTTCCTACAATGAGCAGTTCTTC. It codes for CASSYRSSGSSYNEQFF. The variable domain in full, with the rest retrieved from reference TRBV5-5 and TRBJ2-1, is DAGVTQSPTHLIKTRGQQVTLRCSPISGHKSVSWYQQVLGQGPQFIFQYYEKEERGRGNFPDRFSARQFPNYSSELNVNALLLGDSALYLCASSYRSSGSSYNEQFFGPGTRLTVL.

The chain recombines TRBV2 with TRBJ1-5, with 9 bases lining up with TRBD1. CDR1 and CDR2 from the germline V gene are SNHLY and FYNNEI. The junction had 3 bases not matched to a gene; V was cut back by 6 bases and J by 0 bases. The CDR3 runs 15 residues. CDR3 residues: CASSRDRVSNQPQHF. The CDR3 DNA reads as TGTGCCAGCAGCCGGGACAGGGTTAGCAATCAGCCCCAGCATTTT.

Comments on this clone: The sample has other DNA sequences that encode this CDR3 too. The rearrangement links TRBV7-7 to TRBJ2-5; 12 bases align to TRBD2. Germline V gene sequence: CDR1 SSHAT, CDR2 FNYEAQ (reference sequence). Germline trimming cut 5 bases from V and 4 bases from J; bases unmatched to any gene: 2. The CDR3 loop spans 14 amino acids. The DNA of the CDR3 is TGTGCCAGCAGCCCGGGACTAGCGGGAGAGACCCAGTACTTC. This gives the protein CASSPGLAGETQYF.

The chain links TRBV6-6 to TRBJ1-1, with D perhaps TRBD1 (5 bases). The CDR3 has 16 amino acids. Trimming removed 6 bases from V and 3 bases from J, with 20 bases in between. Per the germline V gene, CDR1 is MNHNY and CDR2 is SVGAGI (reference sequence). CDR3 sequence reads: CASRYHPGSEDTEAFF. The CDR3 DNA sequence: TGTGCCAGCAGGTATCACCCAGGGAGTGAGGACACTGAAGCTTTCTTT.

This clone was seen a few times. V and J are TRBV7-9 and TRBJ2-7; 11 bases align to TRBD1. The V gene's germline CDR1 is SEHNR and CDR2 FQNEAQ (reference sequence). V shed 0 bases and J 4 bases; nucleotides not matched to a gene: 5. CDR3 length: 16 amino acids. CDR3: CASSLAGTGGWYEQYF. The CDR3 nucleotides read TGTGCCAGCAGCTTAGCTGGGACAGGGGGTTGGTACGAGCAGTACTTC.